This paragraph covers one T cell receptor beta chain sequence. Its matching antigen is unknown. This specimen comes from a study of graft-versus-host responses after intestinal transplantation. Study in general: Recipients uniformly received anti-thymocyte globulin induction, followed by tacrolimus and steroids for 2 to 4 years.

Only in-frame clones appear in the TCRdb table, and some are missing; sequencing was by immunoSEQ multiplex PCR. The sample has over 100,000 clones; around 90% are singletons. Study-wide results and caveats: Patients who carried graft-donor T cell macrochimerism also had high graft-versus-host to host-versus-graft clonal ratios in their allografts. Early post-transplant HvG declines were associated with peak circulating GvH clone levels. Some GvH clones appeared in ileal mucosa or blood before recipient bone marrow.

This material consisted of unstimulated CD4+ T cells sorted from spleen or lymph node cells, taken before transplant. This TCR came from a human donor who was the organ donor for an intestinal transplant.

CDR3 region: CASSSGGGSYNEQFF. CDR3 DNA sequence: TGTGCCAGCAGCTCGGGCGGCGGCTCCTACAATGAGCAGTTCTTC. The chain has TRBV7-3 and TRBJ2-1; D is uncertain. The germline gives CDR1 SGHTA, CDR2 FQGTGA. Trimming removed 4 bases from V and 0 bases from J, with 10 bases in between. CDR3 length: 15 residues.